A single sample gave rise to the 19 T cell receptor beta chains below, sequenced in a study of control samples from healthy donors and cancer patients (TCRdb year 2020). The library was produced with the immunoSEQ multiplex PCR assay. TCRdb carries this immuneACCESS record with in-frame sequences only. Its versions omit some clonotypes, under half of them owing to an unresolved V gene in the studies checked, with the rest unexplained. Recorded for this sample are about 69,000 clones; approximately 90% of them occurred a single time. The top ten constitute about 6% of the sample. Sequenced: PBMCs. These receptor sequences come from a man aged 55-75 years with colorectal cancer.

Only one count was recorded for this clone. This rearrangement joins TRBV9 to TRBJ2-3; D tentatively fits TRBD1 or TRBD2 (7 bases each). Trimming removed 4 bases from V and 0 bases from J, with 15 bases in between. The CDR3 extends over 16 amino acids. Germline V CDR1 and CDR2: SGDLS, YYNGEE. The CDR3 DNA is TGTGCCAGCAGCCTAGGGGAGGGGGCAAGCACAGATACGCAGTATTTT. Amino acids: CASSLGEGASTDTQYF.

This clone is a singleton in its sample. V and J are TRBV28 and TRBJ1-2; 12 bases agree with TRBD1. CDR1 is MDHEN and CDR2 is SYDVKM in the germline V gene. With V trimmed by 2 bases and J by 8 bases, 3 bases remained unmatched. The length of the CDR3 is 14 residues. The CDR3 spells CASSLGTGGAGYTF. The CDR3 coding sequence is TGTGCCAGCAGTTTAGGGACAGGGGGCGCAGGCTACACCTTC.

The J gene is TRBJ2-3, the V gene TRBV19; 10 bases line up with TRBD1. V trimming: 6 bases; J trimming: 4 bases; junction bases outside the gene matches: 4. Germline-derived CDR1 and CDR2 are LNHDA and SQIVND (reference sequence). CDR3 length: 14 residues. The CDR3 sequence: CASRDRGKADTQYF. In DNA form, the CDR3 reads TGTGCCAGTAGGGACAGGGGGAAGGCAGATACGCAGTATTTT.

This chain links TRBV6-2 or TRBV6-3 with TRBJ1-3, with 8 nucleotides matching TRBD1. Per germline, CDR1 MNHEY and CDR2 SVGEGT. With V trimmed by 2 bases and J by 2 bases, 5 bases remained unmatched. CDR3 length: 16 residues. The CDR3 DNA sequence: TGTGCCAGCAGTTACCGACGGACAGGGCCTGGAAACACCATATATTTT. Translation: CASSYRRTGPGNTIYF.

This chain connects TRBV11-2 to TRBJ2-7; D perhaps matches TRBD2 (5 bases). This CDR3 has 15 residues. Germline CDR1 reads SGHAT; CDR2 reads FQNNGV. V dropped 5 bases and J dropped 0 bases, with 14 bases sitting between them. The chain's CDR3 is CASSLGGASSYEQYF. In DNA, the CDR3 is TGTGCCAGCAGCCTAGGAGGCGCGAGCTCCTACGAGCAGTACTTC.

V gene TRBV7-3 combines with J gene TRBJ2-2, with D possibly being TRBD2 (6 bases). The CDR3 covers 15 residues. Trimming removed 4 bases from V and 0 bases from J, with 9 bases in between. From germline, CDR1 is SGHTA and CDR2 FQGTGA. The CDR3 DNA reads TGTGCCAGCAGCTCAACGGGGGCGAACACCGGGGAGCTGTTTTTT. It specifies CASSSTGANTGELFF.

The CDR3 bases are TGTGCCAGCAGTTACCAGGGGATGAACACTGAAGCTTTCTTT. Encoded protein: CASSYQGMNTEAFF. The V call is TRBV6-2 or TRBV6-3, the J call TRBJ1-1; D might be TRBD1 (6 bases). Trimming left V 2 bases short and J 0 bases short, with 7 bases between. Germline V lookup: CDR1 MNHEY, CDR2 SVGEGT. The CDR3 is 14 residues long.

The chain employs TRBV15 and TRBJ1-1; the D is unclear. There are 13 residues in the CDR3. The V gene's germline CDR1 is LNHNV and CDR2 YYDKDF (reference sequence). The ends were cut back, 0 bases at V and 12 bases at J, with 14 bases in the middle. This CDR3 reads CATSRDQRGESFF. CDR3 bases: TGTGCCACCAGCAGAGATCAAAGAGGAGAATCTTTCTTT.

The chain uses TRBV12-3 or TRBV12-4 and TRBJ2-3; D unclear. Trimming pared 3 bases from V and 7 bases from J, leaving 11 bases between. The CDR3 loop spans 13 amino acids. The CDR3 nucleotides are TGTGCCAGCAGTTTGAGTGGTCTGAATACGCAGTATTTT. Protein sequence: CASSLSGLNTQYF.

CDR3 coding DNA: TGCGCCAGCAGACAGTCTACCTACGAGCAGTACTTC. Protein sequence: CASRQSTYEQYF. V gene TRBV5-1 combines with J gene TRBJ2-7; the D is unclear. Germline V lookup: CDR1 SGHRS, CDR2 YFSETQ. There are 12 residues in the CDR3. V was clipped by 5 bases and J by 2 bases, with 8 bases between them.

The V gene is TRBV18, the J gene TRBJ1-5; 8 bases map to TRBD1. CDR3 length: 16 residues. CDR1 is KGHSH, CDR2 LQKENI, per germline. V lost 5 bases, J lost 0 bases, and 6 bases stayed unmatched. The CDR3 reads CASSKRQGNSNQPQHF. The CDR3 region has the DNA TGTGCCAGCTCAAAACGACAGGGGAATAGCAATCAGCCCCAGCATTTT.

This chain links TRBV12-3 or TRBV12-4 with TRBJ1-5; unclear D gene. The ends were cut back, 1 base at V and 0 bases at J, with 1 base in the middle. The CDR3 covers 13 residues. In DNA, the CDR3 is TGTGCCAGCAGTTTAGATAGCAATCAGCCCCAGCATTTT. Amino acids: CASSLDSNQPQHF.

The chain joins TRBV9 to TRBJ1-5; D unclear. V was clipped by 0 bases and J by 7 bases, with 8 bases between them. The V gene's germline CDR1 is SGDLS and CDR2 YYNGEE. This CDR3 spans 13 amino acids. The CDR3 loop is CASSVAPYQPQHF. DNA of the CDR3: TGTGCCAGCAGCGTAGCTCCGTACCAGCCCCAGCATTTT.

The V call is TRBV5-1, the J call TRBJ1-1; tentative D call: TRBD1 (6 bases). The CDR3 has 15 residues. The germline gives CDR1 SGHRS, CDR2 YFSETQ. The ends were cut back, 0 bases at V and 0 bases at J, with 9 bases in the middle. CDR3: CASSLVGGVNTEAFF. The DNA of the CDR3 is TGCGCCAGCAGCTTGGTAGGGGGGGTGAACACTGAAGCTTTCTTT.

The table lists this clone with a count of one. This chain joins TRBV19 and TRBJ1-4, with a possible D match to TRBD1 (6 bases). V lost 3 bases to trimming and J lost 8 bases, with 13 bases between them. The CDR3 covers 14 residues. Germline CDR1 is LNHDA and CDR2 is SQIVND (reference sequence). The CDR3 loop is CASSIRGFGEKLFF. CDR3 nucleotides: TGTGCCAGTAGTATCAGGGGTTTCGGGGAAAAACTGTTTTTT.

In nucleotides, the CDR3 is TGTGCCAGCACCACGGACAGGGCGAACACTGAAGCTTTCTTT. It codes for CASTTDRANTEAFF. The chain carries TRBV7-9 and TRBJ1-1; 8 positions match TRBD1. This CDR3 is 14 amino acids long. Germline V lookup: CDR1 SEHNR, CDR2 FQNEAQ (reference sequence). V gave up 7 bases and J gave up 1 base; unmatched junction bases: 5.

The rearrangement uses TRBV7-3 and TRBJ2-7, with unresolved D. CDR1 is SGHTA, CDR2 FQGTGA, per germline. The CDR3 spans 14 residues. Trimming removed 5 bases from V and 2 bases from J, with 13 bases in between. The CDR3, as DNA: TGTGCCAGCAGCATAATGTCCCCTCCCTACGAGCAGTACTTC. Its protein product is CASSIMSPPYEQYF.

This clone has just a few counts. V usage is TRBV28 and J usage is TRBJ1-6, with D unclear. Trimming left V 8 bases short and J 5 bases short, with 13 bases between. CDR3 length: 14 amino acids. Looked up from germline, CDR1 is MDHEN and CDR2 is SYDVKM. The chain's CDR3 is CASCRFGDNSPLHF. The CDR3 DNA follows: TGTGCCAGCTGTCGGTTTGGGGATAATTCACCCCTCCACTTT.

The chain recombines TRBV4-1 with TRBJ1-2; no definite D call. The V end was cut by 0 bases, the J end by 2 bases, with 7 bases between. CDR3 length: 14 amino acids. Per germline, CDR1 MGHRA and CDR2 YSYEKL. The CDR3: CASSQESFNYGYTF. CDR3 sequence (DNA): TGCGCCAGCAGCCAAGAAAGCTTCAACTATGGCTACACCTTC.